The text below deals with one TCR beta chain. This sample is drawn from a study of beta chain features in type 1 diabetes. Investigators reverse transcribed all isolated RNA, so they sequenced expressed TCRB transcripts. Produced via immunoSEQ multiplex PCR; TCRdb's table is partial and in-frame only. The sample lists roughly 240,000 clones, about 71% seen once, with about 0.051% in the top ten. Specimen: naive CD4+ T cells from blood. This clonotype was sampled from a man aged 25-40 years in good health.

The CDR3 DNA follows: TGTGCCTGGAATAGGGCTAGCGGGGCGTATTTT. Translated, it gives CAWNRASGAYF. The rearrangement joins TRBV30 to TRBJ2-3; 9 bases align to TRBD2. The germline gives CDR1 GTSNPN, CDR2 SVGIG (reference sequence). CDR3 length: 11 amino acids. V lost 4 bases, J lost 14 bases, and 7 bases stayed unmatched.